This T cell receptor (beta chain) was profiled in a study of T cells in Graves' hyperthyroidism and ophthalmopathy. Turning to the study itself: Before treatment of any kind, peripheral blood was taken at initial diagnosis.

This clonotype has just a few counts. Diagnoses rested on clinical symptoms, serum thyroxine and TRAb, thyroid ultrasound and orbital computed tomography. Template material for amplifying TCR beta CDR3 regions consisted of RNA transcripts. The HTBI primer set was used in a first-round RT-PCR of the TCR CDR3. TCRdb redid the calling of the multiplex PCR reads with MiXCR, one entry per CDR3 protein. The table shows about 590,000 distinct CDR3 sequences, with 13% to 15% occurring only once. This CDR3 contains 15 residues. Per the germline V gene, CDR1 is SGHTA and CDR2 is FQGNSA. V lost 4 bases and J lost 6, with 16 bases in between.

This sequence joins TRBV7-2 and TRBJ2-1, with a weak D call TRBD2 (6 bases). The source of this sequence is a woman in her late teens or twenties with Graves' ophthalmopathy. Sequencing used blood. CDR3 in amino acids: CASSSGTWMGNEQFF. The CDR3 DNA reads TGTGCCAGCAGCTCCGGGACTTGGATGGGCAATGAGCAGTTCTTC.